This T cell receptor beta chain came from a study of spatial heterogeneity in lung cancer. The CDR3 has 18 residues. With V trimmed by 2 bases and J by 5 bases, 10 bases remained unmatched. CDR1 SGHTA and CDR2 FQGNSA come from the germline V gene. TCRdb passed the 5' RACE reads through MiXCR, listing each CDR3 protein once. The sample includes tens of thousands of distinct CDR3 sequences, roughly 8% of them seen just once. To note about this clonotype: Its antigen is not known.

Stated time point: sample taken at primary tumor resection. Findings of the study overall: Ubiquitous expanded tumor TCRs showed up in blood more at resection than follow-up.

This TCR came from a male donor with early-stage non-small cell lung cancer. The chain uses TRBV7-2 and TRBJ2-2, with 11 bases identical to TRBD2. The material was PBMCs, obtained at surgery. Written as DNA, the CDR3 is TGTGCCAGCAGCTTAACCCGGCTAGCGGGGGGTTATACCGGGGAGCTGTTTTTT. Protein sequence: CASSLTRLAGGYTGELFF.